This T cell receptor (beta chain) was captured in a study of spatial heterogeneity in lung cancer. Turning to the study itself: Alpha-chain sequences were consistently detected less often than beta-chain sequences.

TCRdb redid the calling of the 5' RACE reads with MiXCR, one entry per CDR3 protein. The sample lists 10,000 to 15,000 distinct CDR3 sequences; 6.6% were seen once. In this sample, this clonotype turned up many times. Its specificity is unknown. The CDR3 has 14 amino acids. V was pared by 6 bases and J by 8 bases, with 8 bases of the junction left unmatched. Per germline, CDR1 MRHNA and CDR2 SNTAGT. Described time point: sample taken at primary tumor resection. Study-level results: Mutation counts in tumors were tracked by counts of expanded intratumoral alpha and beta TCRs.

Here the sequenced sample was lung tumor tissue, taken at surgery. This chain joins TRBV6-4 and TRBJ2-1; TRBD1 matches at 9 bases. This clonotype was sampled from a female donor with early-stage non-small cell lung cancer. The CDR3 reads CASSTGTGTDEQFF. For the CDR3, the DNA is TGTGCCAGCAGCACCGGGACAGGGACCGATGAGCAGTTCTTC.